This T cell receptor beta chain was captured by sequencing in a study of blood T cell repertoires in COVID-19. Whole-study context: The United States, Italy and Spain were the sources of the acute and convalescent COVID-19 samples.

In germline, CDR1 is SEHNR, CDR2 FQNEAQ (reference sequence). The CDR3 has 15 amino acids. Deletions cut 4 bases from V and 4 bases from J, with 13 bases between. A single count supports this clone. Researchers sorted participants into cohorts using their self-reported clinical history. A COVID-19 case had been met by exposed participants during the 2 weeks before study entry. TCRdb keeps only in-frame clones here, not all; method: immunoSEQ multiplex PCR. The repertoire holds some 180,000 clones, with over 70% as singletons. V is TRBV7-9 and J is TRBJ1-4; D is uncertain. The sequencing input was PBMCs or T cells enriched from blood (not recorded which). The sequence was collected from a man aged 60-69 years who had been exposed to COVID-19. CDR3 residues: CASSSTATLNEKLFF. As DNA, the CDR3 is TGTGCCAGCAGCTCAACAGCTACCCTTAATGAAAAACTGTTTTTT.